This TCR beta chain was sequenced for a study of response to subunit inactivated influenza vaccine. TCRdb used MiXCR to reprocess the RT-PCR reads, holding one entry per CDR3 protein. The sample includes a few hundred thousand distinct CDR3 sequences, about 11% of them seen just once. Germline-derived CDR1 and CDR2 are PRHDT and FYEKMQ (reference sequence). The ends were cut back, 5 bases at V and 3 bases at J, with 5 bases in the middle. This CDR3 is built from 13 residues. The same sample was also used in a study of T cells expressing NK-cell markers. From that report: cDNA encoding TCR beta was synthesized via 5'RACE template switching incorporating UMIs. Seven donors tested HCMV-seropositive and one tested seronegative among the eight sequenced. Roughly 6 donors had dominant NKG2C+ clonotypes that comprised roughly 1.0-7.0% of their CD8+ T cells. Also leading the CD3+CD56-NKG2C+ fraction in a handful of donors were these clonotypes. It is unclear if expanded NKG2C-expressing clones target HCMV antigens.

This chain links TRBV13 with TRBJ2-6; D call uncertain. This clonotype was sampled from a man aged 45-65 years who received an inactivated influenza vaccine. The sequenced sample was PBMCs from blood, obtained on the day of vaccination. The CDR3 sequence: CASSPLGANVLTF. In DNA form, the CDR3 reads TGTGCCAGCAGCCCCCTTGGGGCCAACGTCCTGACTTTC.